This T cell receptor beta chain is from a study of OX40 agonist ivuxolimab in advanced cancers. Study-wide background: The drug used for patients, ivuxolimab, was an agonistic anti-OX40 (CD134) antibody. Participants averaged 60 years of age (range 23 to 79) and were roughly 80% male. Overall study findings and caveats: By week 6 at 0.1 to 3.0 mg/kg, blood CD4+ and CD8+ T cells had expanded clonally.

This clone appeared a single time. No antigen is known for it. The V and J ends lost 7 bases and 7 bases respectively, with 17 bases between them. Per germline, CDR1 SNHLY and CDR2 FYNNEI. The CDR3 contains 13 residues. The repertoire was sequenced with immunoSEQ multiplex PCR; TCRdb's copy has only in-frame clones and lacks some. The sample includes around 80,000 clones, 92% seen only once; the top ten take roughly 8.6%. This TCR was sampled from an adult with an advanced solid tumor such as melanoma, head and neck, liver or kidney cancer. The rearrangement links TRBV2 to TRBJ2-7; D call uncertain. Sequenced material: CD4+ or CD8+ T cells sorted from blood, taken in a trial of the OX40 agonist ivuxolimab. In DNA form, the CDR3 reads TGTGCCAGCAACGACGGAAGTCTCAGGGAGCAGTACTTC. Translation gives CASNDGSLREQYF.